What follows are 27 T cell receptor beta chains derived from one specimen sequenced in a study of blood T cell repertoires in COVID-19. TCRdb keeps only in-frame clones here, not all; method: immunoSEQ multiplex PCR. The table lists about 140,000 clones, about 80% of them singletons. The specimen was peripheral blood. These receptors came from a human donor in a cohort sampled during active COVID-19.

The chain carries TRBV7-9 and TRBJ1-2, with D maybe TRBD1 (5 bases). Germline CDR1 SEHNR, CDR2 FQNEAQ (reference sequence). The CDR3 runs 13 residues. V dropped 5 bases and J dropped 5 bases, with 12 bases sitting between them. CDR3 sequence reads: CASSPGHRYGYTF. The DNA of the CDR3 is TGTGCCAGCAGCCCCGGACACCGTTATGGCTACACCTTC.

The V gene is TRBV18, the J gene TRBJ1-1; D is possibly TRBD1 (5 bases). Trimming took off 3 bases at V and 1 base at J, with 15 bases between the two ends. The CDR3 extends over 16 amino acids. The germline V gene has CDR1 KGHSH and CDR2 LQKENI. CDR3 DNA sequence: TGTGCCAGCTCACCCAACTTAGACAGAAGGAACACTGAAGCTTTCTTT. This gives the protein CASSPNLDRRNTEAFF.

The CDR3 is CATSDPTSIVQFF. CDR3 in DNA: TGTGCCACCAGTGACCCTACTAGTATCGTTCAGTTCTTC. V is TRBV24-1 and J is TRBJ2-1, with D possibly matching TRBD2 (5 bases). V dropped 4 bases and J dropped 13 bases, with 16 bases sitting between them. Per the germline V gene, CDR1 is KGHDR and CDR2 is SFDVKD. The CDR3 is made up of 13 amino acids.

The chain uses TRBV9 and TRBJ2-5, with 10 bases identical to TRBD1. CDR1 and CDR2 (germline): SGDLS, YYNGEE. The CDR3 consists of 16 residues. With 2 bases clipped from V and 5 bases from J, the junction kept 9 bases outside the gene matches. The CDR3 sequence is CASSVAGTGVMETQYF. CDR3 DNA sequence: TGTGCCAGCAGCGTCGCCGGGACAGGGGTTATGGAGACCCAGTACTTC.

This chain uses TRBV20-1 with TRBJ2-2; TRBD2 agrees at 8 bases. Germline CDR1 reads DFQATT; CDR2 reads SNEGSKA (reference sequence). This CDR3 is built from 18 residues. Trimming cost V 3 bases and J 5 bases; bases outside gene matches: 17. The CDR3 loop is CSASPPAGGGLNTGELFF. The CDR3, as DNA: TGCAGTGCTAGTCCTCCTGCGGGGGGTGGTCTTAATACCGGGGAGCTGTTTTTT.

The chain links TRBV7-2 to TRBJ2-7, with 8 bases that match TRBD2. V dropped 6 bases and J dropped 2; count of bases not matched to a gene: 9. The germline gives CDR1 SGHTA, CDR2 FQGNSA. The CDR3 has 15 amino acids. The CDR3 sequence: CASSSWTSLTYEQYF. As DNA, the CDR3 is TGTGCCAGCAGTTCCTGGACTAGCCTGACCTACGAGCAGTACTTC. Full variable domain (missing parts from reference TRBV7-2 and TRBJ2-7): GAGVSQSPSNKVTEKGKDVELRCDPISGHTALYWYRQSLGQGLEFLIYFQGNSAPDKSGLPSDRFSAERTGGSVSTLTIQRTQQEDSAVYLCASSSWTSLTYEQYFGPGTRLTVT.

Worth noting for this clone: At one of its ends the junction is not consistent with the germline gene, which may arise from a read error. In DNA, the CDR3 is TGCGCCAGCAGCACGACAGGGGTTTCCTCCGAGCAGTACTTC. It is translated as CASSTTGVSSEQYF. The V and J genes are TRBV5-1 and TRBJ2-7; the match to TRBD1 covers 8 bases. Germline V gene lookup returns CDR1 SGHRS and CDR2 YFSETQ. The CDR3 length is 14 residues.

This clone was recorded once. This chain connects TRBV19 to TRBJ2-1; perhaps TRBD1 as D (6 bases). Germline values: CDR1 LNHDA, CDR2 SQIVND (reference sequence). CDR3 length: 15 amino acids. Deletions cut 7 bases from V and 6 bases from J, with 19 bases between. The CDR3: CASTSGTLGANEQFF. CDR3 DNA: TGTGCCAGTACCTCCGGGACCCTGGGGGCCAATGAGCAGTTCTTC.

V and J are TRBV7-9 and TRBJ2-3; weak D call: TRBD1 (5 bases). Per germline, CDR1 SEHNR and CDR2 FQNEAQ (reference sequence). The CDR3 runs to 14 residues. Trimming removed 3 bases at V and 1 base at J, with 8 bases between. The CDR3, as DNA: TGTGCCAGCAGCTTCAGGGATGGCACAGATACGCAGTATTTT. Amino acid sequence: CASSFRDGTDTQYF.

This clone came up a few times. This chain connects TRBV6-1 to TRBJ1-6, with 7 bases matching TRBD1. CDR1 is MNHNS and CDR2 is SASEGT in the germline V gene. This CDR3 has 14 amino acids. Trimming took 3 bases from V and 6 from J; bases not matched to a gene: 2. This chain's CDR3 is CASSEDRLNSPLHF. CDR3 sequence (DNA): TGTGCCAGCAGTGAGGACAGGCTTAATTCACCCCTCCACTTT.

The CDR3 loop reads CASSVRNTGELFF. The DNA of the CDR3 is TGTGCCAGCAGTGTGAGGAACACCGGGGAGCTGTTTTTT. This sequence joins TRBV2 and TRBJ2-2, with D uncertain. This CDR3 spans 13 amino acids. V lost 4 bases, J lost 1 base, and 4 bases lay in between. Germline values: CDR1 SNHLY, CDR2 FYNNEI.

In this sample, this clone turned up once. This chain connects TRBV29-1 to TRBJ2-1; D ambiguous. The CDR3 has 13 amino acids. V lost 0 bases, J lost 6 bases, and 9 bases lay in between. Per germline, CDR1 SQVTM and CDR2 ANQGSEA. The CDR3 region is CSVEDPGFNEQFF. As DNA, the CDR3 is TGCAGCGTTGAAGATCCAGGCTTCAATGAGCAGTTCTTC.

CDR3 sequence reads: CASSRTGNYGYTF. CDR3 nucleotide sequence: TGTGCCAGCAGTAGGACAGGGAACTATGGCTACACCTTC. The chain employs TRBV2 and TRBJ1-2, with 8 positions matching TRBD1. V was clipped by 5 bases and J by 2 bases; unmatched bases: 1. This CDR3 spans 13 amino acids. In germline, CDR1 is SNHLY, CDR2 FYNNEI.

The J gene is TRBJ2-2, the V gene TRBV18; 9 bases line up with TRBD1. J lost 4 bases, V lost 5 bases, and 5 bases had no gene match. Germline V lookup: CDR1 KGHSH, CDR2 LQKENI. The CDR3 has 15 amino acids. The CDR3 region is CASSAGTGITGELFF. For the CDR3, the DNA is TGTGCCAGCTCAGCCGGGACAGGGATCACCGGGGAGCTGTTTTTT. The full variable domain, its missing parts supplied by reference TRBV18 and TRBJ2-2, is NAGVMQNPRHLVRRRGQEARLRCSPMKGHSHVYWYRQLPEEGLKFMVYLQKENIIDESGMPKERFSAEFPKEGPSILRIQQVVRGDSAAYFCASSAGTGITGELFFGEGSRLTVL.

This chain uses TRBV6-6 with TRBJ2-5; 10 nucleotides match TRBD1. The germline gives CDR1 MNHNY, CDR2 SVGAGI (reference sequence). V was pared by 7 bases and J by 4 bases, with 9 bases of the junction left unmatched. This CDR3 region has 15 residues. CDR3 residues: CASILTGGASETQYF. DNA for the CDR3: TGTGCCAGCATCTTGACAGGGGGCGCATCAGAGACCCAGTACTTC.

This chain uses TRBV6-2 or TRBV6-3 with TRBJ1-1; weak D call: TRBD1 (6 bases). V gave up 0 bases and J gave up 5 bases, with 16 bases separating them. The length of the CDR3 is 16 residues. CDR1 MNHEY and CDR2 SVGEGT come from the germline V gene. The CDR3 coding sequence is TGTGCCAGCAGTTACTCGAGCCGGGACAAAAAAACTGAAGCTTTCTTT. It yields the protein CASSYSSRDKKTEAFF.

The gene calls are TRBV2 and TRBJ1-5; D is possibly TRBD1 (5 bases). The CDR3 loop spans 15 amino acids. CDR1 SNHLY and CDR2 FYNNEI come from the germline V gene. Trimming shortened V by 2 bases and J by 0 bases, and 8 bases separated the two germline ends. CDR3 sequence: CASSEWGSSNQPQHF. CDR3 coding DNA: TGTGCCAGCAGTGAATGGGGCAGTAGCAATCAGCCCCAGCATTTT.

The CDR3 sequence: CASRRDRDQPQHF. CDR3 coding DNA: TGCGCCAGCAGGCGAGACAGGGATCAGCCCCAGCATTTT. V and J are TRBV5-1 and TRBJ1-5; TRBD1 agrees at 7 bases. The V gene end was trimmed by 5 bases and the J gene end by 5 bases; junction bases not matched to a gene: 4. Per germline, CDR1 SGHRS and CDR2 YFSETQ. The CDR3 is 13 residues long.

The chain recombines TRBV28 with TRBJ2-5; the D is unclear. The germline CDR1 and CDR2 sequences are MDHEN and SYDVKM. CDR3 length: 14 residues. V was pared by 2 bases and J by 5 bases, with 12 bases between. CDR3: CASSLEIAMETQYF. The CDR3, as DNA: TGTGCCAGCAGTTTAGAGATTGCGATGGAGACCCAGTACTTC.

The chain is built from TRBV18 and TRBJ1-1; D gene uncertain. This CDR3 has 13 residues. Germline-derived CDR1 and CDR2 are KGHSH and LQKENI. Deletions cut 3 bases from V and 6 bases from J, with 11 bases between. CDR3 sequence reads: CASSPPVGAEAFF. The CDR3 nucleotides are TGTGCCAGCTCACCTCCAGTGGGAGCTGAAGCTTTCTTT.

The count of this clone is one. V is TRBV2 and J is TRBJ2-5, with TRBD2 matching 9 bases. This CDR3 has 15 residues. From germline, CDR1 is SNHLY and CDR2 FYNNEI. V lost 10 bases to trimming and J lost 5 bases; unmatched junction nucleotides: 14. In DNA form, the CDR3 reads TGTGCCACTTCCCGTGGCGGGGGGGCCCACGAGACCCAGTACTTC. It is translated as CATSRGGGAHETQYF.

The rearrangement joins TRBV11-2 to TRBJ2-3; 13 bases map to TRBD2. Germline CDR1 is SGHAT and CDR2 is FQNNGV. The CDR3 contains 17 residues. J was trimmed by 2 bases and V by 5 bases; bases with no gene match: 7. The CDR3 nucleotides read TGTGCCAGCAGCCTTAGACTAGCGGGGGGACACACAGATACGCAGTATTTT. Its translation is CASSLRLAGGHTDTQYF.

The chain recombines TRBV18 with TRBJ2-1; 10 bases are a match to TRBD2. With 3 bases clipped from V and 7 bases from J, the junction kept 9 bases outside the gene matches. Germline V lookup: CDR1 KGHSH, CDR2 LQKENI. The CDR3 extends over 16 amino acids. CDR3 coding DNA: TGTGCCAGCTCACCGGTTCAGCGGGGGGGCCTGAATGAGCAGTTCTTC. Protein sequence: CASSPVQRGGLNEQFF. Based on the CDR3 plus reference TRBV18 and TRBJ2-1, the full variable domain is NAGVMQNPRHLVRRRGQEARLRCSPMKGHSHVYWYRQLPEEGLKFMVYLQKENIIDESGMPKERFSAEFPKEGPSILRIQQVVRGDSAAYFCASSPVQRGGLNEQFFGPGTRLTVL.

This clone was recorded only once. The chain uses TRBV6-5 and TRBJ1-1; D is possibly TRBD1 (6 bases). V gave up 2 bases and J gave up 1 base, with 8 bases separating them. Per the germline V gene, CDR1 is MNHEY and CDR2 is SVGAGI. The CDR3 runs to 14 residues. Here the CDR3 reads CASSYGTTNTEAFF. DNA of the CDR3: TGTGCCAGCAGTTACGGGACAACGAACACTGAAGCTTTCTTT.

The CDR3 region is CASSLARGNYGYTF. CDR3 bases: TGTGCCAGCAGCTTAGCCAGAGGGAACTATGGCTACACCTTC. This sequence joins TRBV11-2 and TRBJ1-2; D remains ambiguous. Germline V gives CDR1 SGHAT, CDR2 FQNNGV. The CDR3 is made up of 14 amino acids. V was trimmed by 1 base and J by 2 bases, leaving 8 bases between them.

This clone has only one observation. The chain carries TRBV4-1 and TRBJ1-4, with 7 nucleotides matching TRBD1. J lost 8 bases, V lost 0 bases, and 6 bases had no gene match. This CDR3 comprises 15 residues. The V gene's germline CDR1 is MGHRA and CDR2 YSYEKL. CDR3: CASSQDQGVGEKLFF. CDR3 in DNA: TGCGCCAGCAGCCAAGATCAGGGGGTAGGCGAAAAACTGTTTTTT.

The chain combines TRBV5-1 with TRBJ1-4, with D perhaps TRBD1 (5 bases). CDR1 is SGHRS, CDR2 YFSETQ, per germline. This CDR3 is built from 14 residues. Trimming removed 6 bases at V and 7 bases at J, with 16 bases between. The CDR3 region has the DNA TGCGCCAGCACCCAAAGGGGAGGTGGTGAAAAACTGTTTTTT. It yields the protein CASTQRGGGEKLFF.